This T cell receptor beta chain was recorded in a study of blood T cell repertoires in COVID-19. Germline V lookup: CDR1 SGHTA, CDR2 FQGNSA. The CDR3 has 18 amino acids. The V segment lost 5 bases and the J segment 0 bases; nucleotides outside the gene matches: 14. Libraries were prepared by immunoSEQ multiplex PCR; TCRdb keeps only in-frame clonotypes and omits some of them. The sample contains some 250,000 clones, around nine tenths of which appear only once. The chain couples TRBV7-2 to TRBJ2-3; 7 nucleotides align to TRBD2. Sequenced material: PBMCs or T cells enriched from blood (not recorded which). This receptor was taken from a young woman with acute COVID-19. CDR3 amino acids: CASSPFSRGSYSTDTQYF. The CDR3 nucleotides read TGTGCCAGCAGCCCTTTTTCGCGGGGGTCTTATAGCACAGATACGCAGTATTTT.